Reported below is one T cell receptor (beta chain). Looked up from germline, CDR1 is MGHDK and CDR2 is SYGVNS. J was trimmed by 5 bases and V by 4 bases; bases with no gene match: 7. This CDR3 is built from 14 residues. This entry is derived from a study of blood T cell repertoires in COVID-19. Overall study: Samples of COVID-19 (acute and convalescent) were obtained from the United States, Italy and Spain. T cells, B-cell-depleted T cells, or PBMCs provided the cDNA or gDNA that served as material.

Original handling: Scientists estimated how many nucleated cells there were by amplifying reference gene primers. The table came from immunoSEQ multiplex PCR; TCRdb's copy has only in-frame clones and leaves some out. V and J calls and clone size are copied from that table; D and trimming were computed from the DNA. This sample has about 23,000 clones, with over 85% found just once. The source of this sequence is a woman of 80 years or more with active COVID-19. The sequenced sample was peripheral blood. This chain uses TRBV25-1 with TRBJ2-7; 8 nucleotides agree with TRBD1. CDR3 DNA: TGTGCCAGCAGTGCCCGGGACAGGCCTCACGAGCAGTACTTC. Protein: CASSARDRPHEQYF.